This TCR beta chain was recorded in a study of T cell responses to AZD1222 COVID-19 vaccine. Trimming shortened V by 1 base and J by 4 bases, and 15 bases separated the two germline ends. The length of the CDR3 is 16 residues. Germline-derived CDR1 and CDR2 are SGHDT and YYEEEE. Sequencing was performed with immunoSEQ multiplex PCR; in TCRdb, only in-frame clones are kept and a portion is missing. Here the sample spans approximately 150,000 clones, roughly nine tenths being singletons. The starting material was peripheral blood, obtained on day 0 of MenACWY control vaccination. The chain uses TRBV5-6 and TRBJ1-3; TRBD1 is a possible D gene (5 bases). The origin of this receptor is an adult in good health. For the CDR3, the DNA is TGTGCCAGCAGCTTGCTTAATCCAGGGACGGGAAACACCATATATTTT. Translation gives CASSLLNPGTGNTIYF.